Given below is one TCR beta chain in context. By frequency, this clonotype is medium-sized (0.01 to 0.1%), with no count recorded. Its antigen has not been determined. This sample was sequenced with a NextSeq 550. The Human TCR Profiling Kit (MiLaboratory) was used to make UMI-labeled 5' RACE TRB cDNA libraries. The full amount of extracted RNA was used for cDNA synthesis, and the full amount of resulting cDNA was used for PCR amplification. Libraries were prepared in parallel using an identical number of PCR cycles. The original methods were these. About 53,000 +/- 10,000 unique UMI-labeled TRB cDNA molecules per library were extracted with MIGEC and MiXCR, with at least two reads per UMI required. On average, each library contained approximately 40,000 +/- 10,000 functional in-frame TRB CDR3 nucleotide clonotypes without stop codons. After each sample was downsampled to 5000 UMI-labeled TRB molecules, VDJtools was used to calculate diversity metrics such as normalized Shannon-Wiener and Chao1. VDJtools was used to calculate clonotype-size-weighted physicochemical properties of the central five CDR3 residues, namely interaction energy, strength, volume and Kidera factor 4. TCRdb reprocessed the reads; each CDR3 protein sequence makes one entry, and DNA is unavailable. The V and J calls reflect TCRdb's pipeline rather than the authors' work. The sample table on file contains some 5,400 distinct CDR3 sequences. 1.4% of the sample comes from the top ten.

The data were taken from a study of CXCR3-negative and CXCR3-positive naive CD8 T cells (dated by TCRdb to about 2019). With regard to the full study: In total, about 150 million TRB reads were obtained, which works out to roughly 1.5 +/- 0.3 million reads per library. The diversity and physicochemical repertoire analyses included about a dozen donors pooled from two independent experiments. TRBV-TRBJ cluster analysis included naive subsets from about 5 donors and memory cells from 3 donors.

Overall results and qualifications from the work: Naive CXCR3-negative and CXCR3-positive cells from the same donor showed similar TRBV-TRBJ usage, whereas memory cells showed distinct patterns. Because surface CD5, which is linked to self-reactivity in mice, was comparable between the naive subsets, TCR interaction strength was also inferred from the physicochemical properties of TRB CDR3s. TRB CDR3s from CXCR3-positive naive cells showed higher hydrophobicity (lower Kidera factor 4), lower energy, and higher strength and volume indices than CXCR3-negative naive cells. Repertoire diversity was comparably high in both naive subsets but much lower in memory CD8+ T cells. CXCR3 expression partially decreased after cryopreservation, so most assays used freshly isolated PBMCs.

The germline V gene sets CDR1 to MDHEN and CDR2 to SYDVKM. Counted from cysteine to phenylalanine, this CDR3 has 13 amino acids. This entry has no DNA. For each CD8+ T cell subset, flow sorting was done in triplicate, and about 300,000 cells per subset went directly into RLT lysis buffer. To exclude memory contaminants, naive CD8+ T cells were stringently defined as CD45RO-CCR7+CD27+CD95-. Using standard density gradient centrifugation, peripheral blood mononuclear cells were isolated from buffy coats. A FACSAria III was used to flow-sort naive CXCR3-negative and CXCR3-positive CD8+ T cells. Total RNA was extracted from sorted cells with an RNeasy Mini Kit.

Sequenced sample: naive CXCR3+ CD8+ T cells from blood. The cell subset or site label, read with the paper, signifies: CD45RO-CCR7+CD27+CD95- naive CD8+ T cells expressing CXCR3 (TNR3+). This sequence was found in a human donor in good health. Some clones in this sample may be carry-over from other donors' samples. The receptor chain draws on TRBV28 and TRBJ2-5. This receptor carries the CDR3 CASSLEFQETQYF. The CDR3, completed at both ends by the reference TRBV28 and TRBJ2-5 genes, gives the full variable domain DVKVTQSSRYLVKRTGEKVFLECVQDMDHENMFWYRQDPGLGLRLIYFSYDVKMKEKGDIPEGYSVSREKKERFSLILESASTNQTSMYLCASSLEFQETQYFGPGTRLLVL.